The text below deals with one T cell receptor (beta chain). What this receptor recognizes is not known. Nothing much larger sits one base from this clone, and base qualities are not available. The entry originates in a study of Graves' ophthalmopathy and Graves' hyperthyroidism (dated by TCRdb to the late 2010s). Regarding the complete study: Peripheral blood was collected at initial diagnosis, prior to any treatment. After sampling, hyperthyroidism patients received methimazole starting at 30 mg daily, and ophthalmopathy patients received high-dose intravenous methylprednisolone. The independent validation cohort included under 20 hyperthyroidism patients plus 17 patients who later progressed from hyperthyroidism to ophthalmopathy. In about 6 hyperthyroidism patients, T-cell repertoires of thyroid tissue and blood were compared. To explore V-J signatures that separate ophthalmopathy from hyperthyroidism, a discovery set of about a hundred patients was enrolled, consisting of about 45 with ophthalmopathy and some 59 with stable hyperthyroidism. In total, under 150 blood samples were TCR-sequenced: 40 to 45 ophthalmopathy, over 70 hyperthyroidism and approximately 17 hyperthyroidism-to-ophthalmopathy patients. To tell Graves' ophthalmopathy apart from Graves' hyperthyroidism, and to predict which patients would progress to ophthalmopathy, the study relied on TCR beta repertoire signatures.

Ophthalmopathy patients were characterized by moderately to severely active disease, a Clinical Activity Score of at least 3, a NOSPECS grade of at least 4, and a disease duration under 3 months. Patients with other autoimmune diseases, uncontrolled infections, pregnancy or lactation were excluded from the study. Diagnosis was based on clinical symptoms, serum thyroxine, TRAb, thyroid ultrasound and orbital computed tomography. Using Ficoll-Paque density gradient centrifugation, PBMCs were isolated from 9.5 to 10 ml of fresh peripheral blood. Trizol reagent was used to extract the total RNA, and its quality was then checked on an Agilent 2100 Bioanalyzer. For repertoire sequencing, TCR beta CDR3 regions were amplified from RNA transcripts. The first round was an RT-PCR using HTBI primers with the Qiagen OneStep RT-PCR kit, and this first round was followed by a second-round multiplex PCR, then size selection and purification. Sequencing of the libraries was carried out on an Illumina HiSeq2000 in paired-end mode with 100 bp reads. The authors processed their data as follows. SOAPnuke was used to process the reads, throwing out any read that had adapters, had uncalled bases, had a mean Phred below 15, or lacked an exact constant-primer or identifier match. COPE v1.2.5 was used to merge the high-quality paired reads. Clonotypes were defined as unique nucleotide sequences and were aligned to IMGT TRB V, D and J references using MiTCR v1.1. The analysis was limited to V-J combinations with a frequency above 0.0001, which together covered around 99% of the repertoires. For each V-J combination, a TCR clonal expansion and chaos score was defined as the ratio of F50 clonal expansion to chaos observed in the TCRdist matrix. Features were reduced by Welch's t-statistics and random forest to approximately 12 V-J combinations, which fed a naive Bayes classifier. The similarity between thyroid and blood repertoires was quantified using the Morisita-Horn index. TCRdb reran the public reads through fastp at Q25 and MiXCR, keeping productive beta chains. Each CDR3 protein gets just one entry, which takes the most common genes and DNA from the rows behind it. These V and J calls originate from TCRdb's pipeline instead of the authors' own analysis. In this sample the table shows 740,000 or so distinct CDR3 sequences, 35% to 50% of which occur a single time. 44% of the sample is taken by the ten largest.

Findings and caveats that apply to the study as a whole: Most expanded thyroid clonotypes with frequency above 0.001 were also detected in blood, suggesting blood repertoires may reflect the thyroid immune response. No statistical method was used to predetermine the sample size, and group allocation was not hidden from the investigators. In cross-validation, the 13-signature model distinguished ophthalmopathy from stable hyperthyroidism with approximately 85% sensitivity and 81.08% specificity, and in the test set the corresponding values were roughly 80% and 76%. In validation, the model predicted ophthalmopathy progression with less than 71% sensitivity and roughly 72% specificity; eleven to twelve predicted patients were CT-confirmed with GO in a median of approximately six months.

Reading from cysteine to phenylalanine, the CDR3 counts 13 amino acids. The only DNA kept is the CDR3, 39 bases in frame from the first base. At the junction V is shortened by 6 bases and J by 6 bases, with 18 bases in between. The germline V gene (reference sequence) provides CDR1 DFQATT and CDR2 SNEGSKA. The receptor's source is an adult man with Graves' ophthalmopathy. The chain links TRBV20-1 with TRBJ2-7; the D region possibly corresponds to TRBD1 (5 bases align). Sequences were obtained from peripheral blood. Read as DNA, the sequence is TGCAGTGCCCCTGAACAGGAATGGGCCGAGCAGTACTTC. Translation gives CSAPEQEWAEQYF.